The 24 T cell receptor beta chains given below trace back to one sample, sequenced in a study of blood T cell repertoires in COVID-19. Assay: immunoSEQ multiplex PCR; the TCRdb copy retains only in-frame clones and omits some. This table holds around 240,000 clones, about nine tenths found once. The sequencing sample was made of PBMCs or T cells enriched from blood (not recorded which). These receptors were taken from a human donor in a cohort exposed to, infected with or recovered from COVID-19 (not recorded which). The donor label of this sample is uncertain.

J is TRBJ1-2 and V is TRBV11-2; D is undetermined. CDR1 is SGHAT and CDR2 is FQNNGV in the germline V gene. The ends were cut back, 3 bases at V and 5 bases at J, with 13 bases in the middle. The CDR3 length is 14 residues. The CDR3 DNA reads TGTGCCAGCAGCTTGGTGGGCAGGCTGTATGGCTACACCTTC. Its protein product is CASSLVGRLYGYTF.

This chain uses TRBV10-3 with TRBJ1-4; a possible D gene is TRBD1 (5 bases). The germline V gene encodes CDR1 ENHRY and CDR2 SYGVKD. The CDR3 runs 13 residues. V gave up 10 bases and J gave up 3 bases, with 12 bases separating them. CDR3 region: CATGGTANEKLFF. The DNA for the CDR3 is TGTGCCACCGGGGGGACGGCTAATGAAAAACTGTTTTTT.

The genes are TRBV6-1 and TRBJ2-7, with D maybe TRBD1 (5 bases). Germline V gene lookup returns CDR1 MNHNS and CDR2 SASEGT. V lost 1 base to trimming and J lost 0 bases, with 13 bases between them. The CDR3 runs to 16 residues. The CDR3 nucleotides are TGTGCCAGCAGTGAAGGGCAGGGTTGGAGCTCCTACGAGCAGTACTTC. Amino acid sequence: CASSEGQGWSSYEQYF.

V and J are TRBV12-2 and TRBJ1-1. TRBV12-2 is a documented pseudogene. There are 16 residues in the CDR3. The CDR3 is CASRLAIPGGGTEAFF. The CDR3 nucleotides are TGTGCAAGTCGCTTAGCGATACCGGGCGGGGGCACTGAAGCTTTCTTT.

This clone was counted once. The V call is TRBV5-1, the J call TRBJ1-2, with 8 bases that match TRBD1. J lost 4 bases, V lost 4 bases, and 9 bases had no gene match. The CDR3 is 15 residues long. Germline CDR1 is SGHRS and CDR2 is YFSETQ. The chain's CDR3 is CASSRHRGTSYGYTF. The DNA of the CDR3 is TGCGCCAGCAGCCGACACAGGGGGACGAGCTATGGCTACACCTTC.

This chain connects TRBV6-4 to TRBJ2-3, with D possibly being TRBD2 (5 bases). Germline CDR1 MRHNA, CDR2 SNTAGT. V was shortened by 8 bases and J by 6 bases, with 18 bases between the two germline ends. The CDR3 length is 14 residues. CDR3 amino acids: CASAEGIESDTQYF. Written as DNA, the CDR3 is TGTGCCAGCGCCGAGGGTATAGAATCGGATACGCAGTATTTT.

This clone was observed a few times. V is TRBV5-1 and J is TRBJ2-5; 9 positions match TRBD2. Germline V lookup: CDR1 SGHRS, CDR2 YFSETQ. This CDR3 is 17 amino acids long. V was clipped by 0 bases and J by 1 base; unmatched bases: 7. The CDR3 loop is CASSLGTISGGQETQYF. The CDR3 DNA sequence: TGCGCCAGCAGCTTGGGGACAATTAGCGGGGGCCAAGAGACCCAGTACTTC.

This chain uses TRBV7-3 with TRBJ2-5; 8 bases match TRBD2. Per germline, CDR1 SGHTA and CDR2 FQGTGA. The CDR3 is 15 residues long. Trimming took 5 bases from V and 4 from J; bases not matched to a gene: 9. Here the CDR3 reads CASSPGGAGLETQYF. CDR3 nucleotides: TGTGCCAGCAGCCCGGGGGGGGCAGGGCTAGAGACCCAGTACTTC.

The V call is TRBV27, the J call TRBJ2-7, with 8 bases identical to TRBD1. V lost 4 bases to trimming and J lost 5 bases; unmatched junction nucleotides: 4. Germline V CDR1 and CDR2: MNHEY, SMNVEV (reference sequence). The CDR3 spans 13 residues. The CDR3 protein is CASSYETGDEQYF. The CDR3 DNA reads TGTGCCAGCAGTTACGAGACAGGGGACGAGCAGTACTTC.

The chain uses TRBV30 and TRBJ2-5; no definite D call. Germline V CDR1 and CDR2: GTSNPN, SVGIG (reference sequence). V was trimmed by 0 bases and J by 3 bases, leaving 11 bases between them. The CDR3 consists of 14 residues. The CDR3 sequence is CAWSVQSRKETQYF. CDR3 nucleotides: TGTGCCTGGAGTGTACAATCCAGAAAAGAGACCCAGTACTTC. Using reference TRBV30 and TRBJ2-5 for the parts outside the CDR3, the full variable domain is SQTIHQWPATLVQPVGSPLSLECTVEGTSNPNLYWYRQAAGRGLQLLFYSVGIGQISSEVPQNLSASRPQDRQFILSSKKLLLSDSGFYLCAWSVQSRKETQYFGPGTRLLVL.

DNA for the CDR3: TGCGCCAGCAGCTTGGTCCCAGATGAAGCTTTCTTT. Amino acid sequence: CASSLVPDEAFF. The chain couples TRBV5-1 to TRBJ1-1; no firm D call. V was shortened by 0 bases and J by 7 bases, with 7 bases between the two germline ends. The V gene's germline CDR1 is SGHRS and CDR2 YFSETQ. The CDR3 covers 12 residues.

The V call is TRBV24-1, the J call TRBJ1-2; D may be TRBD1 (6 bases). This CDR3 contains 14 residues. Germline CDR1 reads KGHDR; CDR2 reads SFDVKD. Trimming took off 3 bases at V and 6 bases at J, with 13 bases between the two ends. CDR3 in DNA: TGTGCCACCAGTGATCGAACAGGGCAACATGGCTACACCTTC. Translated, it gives CATSDRTGQHGYTF.

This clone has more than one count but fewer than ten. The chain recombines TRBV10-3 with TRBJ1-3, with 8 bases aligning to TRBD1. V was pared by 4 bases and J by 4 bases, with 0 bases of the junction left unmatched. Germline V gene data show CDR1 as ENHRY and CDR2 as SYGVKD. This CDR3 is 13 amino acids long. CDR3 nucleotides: TGTGCCATCAGTGCAGGGGGCGGAAACACCATATATTTT. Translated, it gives CAISAGGGNTIYF.

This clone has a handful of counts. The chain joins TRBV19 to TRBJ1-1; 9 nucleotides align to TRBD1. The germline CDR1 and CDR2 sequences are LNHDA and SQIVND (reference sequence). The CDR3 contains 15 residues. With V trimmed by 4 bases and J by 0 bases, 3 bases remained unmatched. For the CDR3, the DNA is TGTGCCAGTAGTACCGGGACAGGGTTGAACACTGAAGCTTTCTTT. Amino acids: CASSTGTGLNTEAFF. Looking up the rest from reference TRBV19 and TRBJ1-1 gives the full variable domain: DGGITQSPKYLFRKEGQNVTLSCEQNLNHDAMYWYRQDPGQGLRLIYYSQIVNDFQKGDIAEGYSVSREKKESFPLTVTSAQKNPTAFYLCASSTGTGLNTEAFFGQGTRLTVV.

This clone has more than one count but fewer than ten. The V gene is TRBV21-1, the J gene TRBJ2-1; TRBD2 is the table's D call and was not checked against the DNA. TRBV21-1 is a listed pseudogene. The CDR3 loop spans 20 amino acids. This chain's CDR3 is CASSTQSTLAGGSSYNEQFF. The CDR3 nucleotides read TGTGCCAGCAGCACCCAAAGCACACTAGCGGGGGGTAGCTCCTACAATGAGCAGTTCTTC.

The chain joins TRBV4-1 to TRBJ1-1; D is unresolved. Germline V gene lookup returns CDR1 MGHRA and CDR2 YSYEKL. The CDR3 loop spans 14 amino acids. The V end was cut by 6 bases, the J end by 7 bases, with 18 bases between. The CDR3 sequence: CASRRSGGKSEAFF. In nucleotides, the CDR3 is TGCGCCAGCAGGCGGAGCGGCGGAAAAAGTGAAGCTTTCTTT.

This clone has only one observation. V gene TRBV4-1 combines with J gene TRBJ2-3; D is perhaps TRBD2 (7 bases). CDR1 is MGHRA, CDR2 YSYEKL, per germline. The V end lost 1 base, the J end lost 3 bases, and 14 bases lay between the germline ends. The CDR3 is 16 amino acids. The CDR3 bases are TGCGCCAGCAGCCAAGGGGGCCGGGGGGCTACAGATACGCAGTATTTT. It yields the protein CASSQGGRGATDTQYF.

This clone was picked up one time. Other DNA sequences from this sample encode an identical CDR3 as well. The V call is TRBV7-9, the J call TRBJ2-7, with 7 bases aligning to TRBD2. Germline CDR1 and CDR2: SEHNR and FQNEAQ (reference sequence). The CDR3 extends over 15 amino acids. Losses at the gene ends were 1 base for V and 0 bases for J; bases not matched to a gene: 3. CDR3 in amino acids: CASSLVRGGSYEQYF. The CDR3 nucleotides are TGTGCCAGCAGCTTAGTCCGCGGGGGCTCCTACGAGCAGTACTTC.

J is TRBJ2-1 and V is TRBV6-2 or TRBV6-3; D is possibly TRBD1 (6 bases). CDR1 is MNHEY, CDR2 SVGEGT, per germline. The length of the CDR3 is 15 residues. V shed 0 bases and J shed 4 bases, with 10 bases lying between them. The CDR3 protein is CASSYSRTDYNEQFF. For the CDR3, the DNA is TGTGCCAGCAGTTACTCGAGGACAGATTACAATGAGCAGTTCTTC.

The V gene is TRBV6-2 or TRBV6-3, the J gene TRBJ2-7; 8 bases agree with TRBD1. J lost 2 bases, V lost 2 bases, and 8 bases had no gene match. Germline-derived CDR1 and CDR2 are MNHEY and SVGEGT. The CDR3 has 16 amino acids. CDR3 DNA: TGTGCCAGCAGTTACCCGAGGTCAGGGGGCCCCTACGAGCAGTACTTC. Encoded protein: CASSYPRSGGPYEQYF.

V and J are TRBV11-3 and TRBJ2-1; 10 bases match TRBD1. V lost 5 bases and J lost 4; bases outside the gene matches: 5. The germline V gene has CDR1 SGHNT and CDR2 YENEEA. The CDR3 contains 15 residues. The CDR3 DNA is TGTGCCAGCAGCCCCAGGACAGGGGGATACAATGAGCAGTTCTTC. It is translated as CASSPRTGGYNEQFF.

DNA of the CDR3: TGTGCCTGGAGTGTATATAGGGGCGGTGGCTACACCTTC. It codes for CAWSVYRGGGYTF. The chain is built from TRBV30 and TRBJ1-2; possibly TRBD1 for D (5 bases). This CDR3 has 13 amino acids. Trimming took off 0 bases at V and 7 bases at J, with 12 bases between the two ends. The germline gives CDR1 GTSNPN, CDR2 SVGIG (reference sequence).

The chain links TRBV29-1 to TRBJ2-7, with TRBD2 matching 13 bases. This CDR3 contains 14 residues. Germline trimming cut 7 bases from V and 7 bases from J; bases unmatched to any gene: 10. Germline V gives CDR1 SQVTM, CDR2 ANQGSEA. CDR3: CSARGTSGDEEQYF. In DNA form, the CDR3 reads TGCAGCGCTCGAGGGACTAGCGGGGACGAGGAGCAGTACTTC.

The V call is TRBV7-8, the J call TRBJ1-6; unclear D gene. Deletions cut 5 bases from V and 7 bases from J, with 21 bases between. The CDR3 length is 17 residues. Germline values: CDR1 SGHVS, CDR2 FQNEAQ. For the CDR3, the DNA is TGTGCCAGCAGCCTGATCGGAAAGGGAGGAAGGAATTCACCCCTCCACTTT. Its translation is CASSLIGKGGRNSPLHF.